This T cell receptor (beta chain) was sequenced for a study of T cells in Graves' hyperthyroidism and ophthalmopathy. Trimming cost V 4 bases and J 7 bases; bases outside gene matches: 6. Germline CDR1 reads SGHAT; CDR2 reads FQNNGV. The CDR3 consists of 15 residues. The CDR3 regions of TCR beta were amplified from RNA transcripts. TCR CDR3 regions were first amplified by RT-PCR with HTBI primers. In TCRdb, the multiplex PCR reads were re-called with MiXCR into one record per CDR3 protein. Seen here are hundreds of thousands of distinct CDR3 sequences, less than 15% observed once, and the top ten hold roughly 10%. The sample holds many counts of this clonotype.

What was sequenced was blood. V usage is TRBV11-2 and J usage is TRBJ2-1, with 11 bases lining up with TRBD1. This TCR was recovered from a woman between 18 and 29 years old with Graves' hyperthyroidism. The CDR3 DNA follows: TGTGCCAGCAGCTCAAGGGACAGGGGGTTGAATGAGCAGTTCTTC. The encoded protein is CASSSRDRGLNEQFF.